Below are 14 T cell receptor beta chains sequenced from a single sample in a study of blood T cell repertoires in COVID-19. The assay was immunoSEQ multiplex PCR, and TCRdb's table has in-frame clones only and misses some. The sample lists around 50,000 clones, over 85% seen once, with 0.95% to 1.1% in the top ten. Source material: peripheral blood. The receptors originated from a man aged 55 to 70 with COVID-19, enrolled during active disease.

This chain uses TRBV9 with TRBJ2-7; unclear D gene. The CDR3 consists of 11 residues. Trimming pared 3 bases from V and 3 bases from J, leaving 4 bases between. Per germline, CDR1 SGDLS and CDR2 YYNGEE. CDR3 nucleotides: TGTGCCAGCAGCGCCGGCTACGAGCAGTACTTC. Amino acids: CASSAGYEQYF.

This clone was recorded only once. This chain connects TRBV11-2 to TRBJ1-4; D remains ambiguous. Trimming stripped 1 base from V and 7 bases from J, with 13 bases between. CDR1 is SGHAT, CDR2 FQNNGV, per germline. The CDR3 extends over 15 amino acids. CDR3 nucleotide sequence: TGTGCCAGCAGCTTAGTGCTGGGAGGAGGTGAAAAACTGTTTTTT. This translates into CASSLVLGGGEKLFF.

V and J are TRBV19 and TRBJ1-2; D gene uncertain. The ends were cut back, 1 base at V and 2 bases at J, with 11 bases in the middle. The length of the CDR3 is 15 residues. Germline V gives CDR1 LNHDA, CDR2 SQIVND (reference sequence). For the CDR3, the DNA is TGTGCCAGTAGTATAGGAGAGGGCTGGAACTATGGCTACACCTTC. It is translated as CASSIGEGWNYGYTF.

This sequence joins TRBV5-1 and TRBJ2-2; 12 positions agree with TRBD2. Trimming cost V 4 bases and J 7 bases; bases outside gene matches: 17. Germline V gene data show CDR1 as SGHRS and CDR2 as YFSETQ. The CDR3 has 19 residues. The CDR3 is CASSLLAGGPPGKGGELFF. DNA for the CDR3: TGCGCCAGCAGCCTACTAGCGGGGGGCCCGCCGGGGAAGGGCGGGGAGCTGTTTTTT.

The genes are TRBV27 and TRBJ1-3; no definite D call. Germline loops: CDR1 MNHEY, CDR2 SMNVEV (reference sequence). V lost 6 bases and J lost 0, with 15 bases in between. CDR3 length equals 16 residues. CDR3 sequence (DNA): TGTGCCAGCAGCCACACGGTCGGGTCCTCTGGAAACACCATATATTTT. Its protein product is CASSHTVGSSGNTIYF.

The DNA of the CDR3 is TGTGCCAGCAGCTCACCCGGGACAGGGAGATACGAGCAGTACTTC. Its translation: CASSSPGTGRYEQYF. V gene TRBV5-6 combines with J gene TRBJ2-7; TRBD1 agrees at 9 bases. V was pared by 3 bases and J by 4 bases, with 8 bases of the junction left unmatched. The CDR3 extends over 15 amino acids. Germline CDR1 reads SGHDT; CDR2 reads YYEEEE.

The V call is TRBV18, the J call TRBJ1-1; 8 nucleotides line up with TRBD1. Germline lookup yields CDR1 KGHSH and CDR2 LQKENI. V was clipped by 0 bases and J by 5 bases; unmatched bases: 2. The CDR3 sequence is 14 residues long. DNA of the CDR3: TGTGCCAGCTCACCACCTACAGGGGGAACTGAAGCTTTCTTT. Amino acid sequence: CASSPPTGGTEAFF. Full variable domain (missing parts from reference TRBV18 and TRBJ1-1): NAGVMQNPRHLVRRRGQEARLRCSPMKGHSHVYWYRQLPEEGLKFMVYLQKENIIDESGMPKERFSAEFPKEGPSILRIQQVVRGDSAAYFCASSPPTGGTEAFFGQGTRLTVV.

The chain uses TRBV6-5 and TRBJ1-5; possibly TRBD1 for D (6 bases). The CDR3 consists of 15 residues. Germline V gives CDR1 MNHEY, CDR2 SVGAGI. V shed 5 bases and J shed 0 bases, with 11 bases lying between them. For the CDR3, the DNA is TGTGCCAGCAGTATCGGACAGCTTAGCAATCAGCCCCAGCATTTT. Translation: CASSIGQLSNQPQHF.

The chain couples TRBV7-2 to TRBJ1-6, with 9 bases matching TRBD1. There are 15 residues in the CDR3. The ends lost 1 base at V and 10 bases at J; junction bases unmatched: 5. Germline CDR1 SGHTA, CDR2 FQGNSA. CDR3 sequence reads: CASSLVPTGGSPLHF. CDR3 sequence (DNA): TGTGCCAGCAGCTTAGTCCCAACAGGGGGCTCACCCCTCCACTTT.

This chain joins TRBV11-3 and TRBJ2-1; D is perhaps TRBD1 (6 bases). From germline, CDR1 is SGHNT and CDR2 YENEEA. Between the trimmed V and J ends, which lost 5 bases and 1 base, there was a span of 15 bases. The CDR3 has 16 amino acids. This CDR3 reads CASSPRAGASYNEQFF. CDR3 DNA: TGTGCCAGCAGCCCGAGAGCAGGGGCGTCCTACAATGAGCAGTTCTTC.

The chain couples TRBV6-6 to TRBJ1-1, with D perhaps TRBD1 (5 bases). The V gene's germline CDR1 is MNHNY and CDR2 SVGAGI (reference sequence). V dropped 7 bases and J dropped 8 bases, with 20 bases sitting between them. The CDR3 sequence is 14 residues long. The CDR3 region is CASNPGKTPPEAFF. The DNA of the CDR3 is TGTGCCAGCAACCCAGGGAAAACACCCCCCGAAGCTTTCTTT.

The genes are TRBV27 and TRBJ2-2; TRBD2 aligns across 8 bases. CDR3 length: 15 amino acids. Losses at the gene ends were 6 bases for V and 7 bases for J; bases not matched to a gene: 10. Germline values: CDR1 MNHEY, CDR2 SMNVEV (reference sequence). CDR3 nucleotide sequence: TGTGCCAGCAGCCGGGGGGGCCTGGTAGGCGGGGAGCTGTTTTTT. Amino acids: CASSRGGLVGGELFF.

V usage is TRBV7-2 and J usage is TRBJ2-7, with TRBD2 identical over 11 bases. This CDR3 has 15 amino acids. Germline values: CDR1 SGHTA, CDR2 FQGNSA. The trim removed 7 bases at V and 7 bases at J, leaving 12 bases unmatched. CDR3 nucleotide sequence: TGTGCCAGCAATCTAGCGGGGGGTCCTCCTCGAGAGCAGTACTTC. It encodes CASNLAGGPPREQYF.

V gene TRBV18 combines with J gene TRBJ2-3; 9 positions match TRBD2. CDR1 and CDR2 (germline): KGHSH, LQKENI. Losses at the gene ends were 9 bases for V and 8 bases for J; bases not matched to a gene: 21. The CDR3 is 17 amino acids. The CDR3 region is CASTASGAIGRSATQYF. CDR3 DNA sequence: TGTGCCAGTACGGCTAGCGGGGCCATAGGCCGGTCGGCTACGCAGTATTTT.